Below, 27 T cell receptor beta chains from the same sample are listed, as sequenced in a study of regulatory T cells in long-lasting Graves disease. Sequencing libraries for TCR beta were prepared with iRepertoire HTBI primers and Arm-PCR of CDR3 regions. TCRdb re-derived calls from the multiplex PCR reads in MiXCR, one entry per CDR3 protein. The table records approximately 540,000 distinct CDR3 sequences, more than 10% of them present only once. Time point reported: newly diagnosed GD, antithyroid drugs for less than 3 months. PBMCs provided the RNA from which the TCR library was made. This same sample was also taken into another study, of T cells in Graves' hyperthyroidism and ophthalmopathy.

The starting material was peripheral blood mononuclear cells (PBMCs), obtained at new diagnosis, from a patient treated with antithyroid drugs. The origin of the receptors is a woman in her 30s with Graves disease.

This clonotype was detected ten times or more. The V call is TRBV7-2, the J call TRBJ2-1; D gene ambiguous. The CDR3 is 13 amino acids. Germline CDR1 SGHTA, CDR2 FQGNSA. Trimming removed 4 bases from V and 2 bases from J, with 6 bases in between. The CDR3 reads CASSSRPYNEQFF. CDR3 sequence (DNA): TGTGCCAGCAGCTCCCGGCCCTACAATGAGCAGTTCTTC. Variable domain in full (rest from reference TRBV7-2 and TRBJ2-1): GAGVSQSPSNKVTEKGKDVELRCDPISGHTALYWYRQSLGQGLEFLIYFQGNSAPDKSGLPSDRFSAERTGGSVSTLTIQRTQQEDSAVYLCASSSRPYNEQFFGPGTRLTVL.

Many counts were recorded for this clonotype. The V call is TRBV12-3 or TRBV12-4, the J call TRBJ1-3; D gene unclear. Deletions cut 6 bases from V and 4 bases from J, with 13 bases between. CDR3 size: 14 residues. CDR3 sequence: CASRRGVSGNTIYF. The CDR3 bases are TGTGCCAGCAGACGGGGTGTCTCGGGAAACACCATATATTTT.

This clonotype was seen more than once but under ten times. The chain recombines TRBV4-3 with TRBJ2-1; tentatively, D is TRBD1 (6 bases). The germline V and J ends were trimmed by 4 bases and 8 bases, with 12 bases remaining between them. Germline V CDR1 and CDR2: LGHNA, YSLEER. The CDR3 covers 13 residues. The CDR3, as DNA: TGCGCCAGCAGCCTGCTACAGGGCGATGAGCAGTTCTTC. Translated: CASSLLQGDEQFF.

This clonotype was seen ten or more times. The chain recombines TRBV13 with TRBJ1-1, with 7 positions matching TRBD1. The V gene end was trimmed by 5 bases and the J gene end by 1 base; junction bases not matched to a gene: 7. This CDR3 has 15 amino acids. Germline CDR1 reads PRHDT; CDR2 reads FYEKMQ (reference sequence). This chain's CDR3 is CASSPGTAKNTEAFF. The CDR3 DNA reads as TGTGCCAGCAGCCCAGGGACAGCTAAGAACACTGAAGCTTTCTTT.

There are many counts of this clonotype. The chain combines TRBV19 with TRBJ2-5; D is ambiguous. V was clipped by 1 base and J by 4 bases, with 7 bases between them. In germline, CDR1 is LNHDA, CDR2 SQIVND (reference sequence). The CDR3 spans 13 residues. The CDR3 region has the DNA TGTGCCAGTAGTATAGTGGAAGGAGAGACCCAGTACTTC. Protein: CASSIVEGETQYF.

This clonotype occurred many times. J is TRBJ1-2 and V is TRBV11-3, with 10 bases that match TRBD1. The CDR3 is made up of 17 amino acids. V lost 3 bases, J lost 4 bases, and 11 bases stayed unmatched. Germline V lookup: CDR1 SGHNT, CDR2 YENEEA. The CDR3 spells CASSLGDRGRSGYGYTF. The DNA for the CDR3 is TGTGCCAGCAGCTTGGGTGACAGGGGGCGCTCGGGCTATGGCTACACCTTC. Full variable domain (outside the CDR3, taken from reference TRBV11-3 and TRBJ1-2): EAGVVQSPRYKIIEKKQPVAFWCNPISGHNTLYWYLQNLGQGPELLIRYENEEAVDDSQLPKDRFSAERLKGVDSTLKIQPAELGDSAVYLCASSLGDRGRSGYGYTFGSGTRLTVV.

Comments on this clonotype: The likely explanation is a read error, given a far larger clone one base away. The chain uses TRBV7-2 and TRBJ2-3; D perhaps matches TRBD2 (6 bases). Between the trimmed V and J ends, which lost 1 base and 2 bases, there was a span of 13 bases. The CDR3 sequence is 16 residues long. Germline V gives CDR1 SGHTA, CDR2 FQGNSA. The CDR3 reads CASSLDWDLDTDTQYF. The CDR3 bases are TGTGCCAGCAGCTTAGATTGGGACTTAGACACAGATACGCAGTATTTT. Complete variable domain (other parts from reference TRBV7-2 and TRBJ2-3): GAGVSQSPSNKVTEKGKDVELRCDPISGHTALYWYRQSLGQGLEFLIYFQGNSAPDKSGLPSDRFSAERTGGSVSTLTIQRTQQEDSAVYLCASSLDWDLDTDTQYFGPGTRLTVL.

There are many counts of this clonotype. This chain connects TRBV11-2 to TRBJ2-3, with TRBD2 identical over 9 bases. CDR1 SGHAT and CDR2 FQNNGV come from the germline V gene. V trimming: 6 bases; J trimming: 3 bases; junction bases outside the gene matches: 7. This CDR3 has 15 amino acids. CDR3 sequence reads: CASSISGSRTDTQYF. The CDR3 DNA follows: TGTGCCAGCAGTATTAGCGGGAGTCGGACAGATACGCAGTATTTT. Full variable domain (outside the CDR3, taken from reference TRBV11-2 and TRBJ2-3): EAGVAQSPRYKIIEKRQSVAFWCNPISGHATLYWYQQILGQGPKLLIQFQNNGVVDDSQLPKDRFSAERLKGVDSTLKIQPAKLEDSAVYLCASSISGSRTDTQYFGPGTRLTVL.

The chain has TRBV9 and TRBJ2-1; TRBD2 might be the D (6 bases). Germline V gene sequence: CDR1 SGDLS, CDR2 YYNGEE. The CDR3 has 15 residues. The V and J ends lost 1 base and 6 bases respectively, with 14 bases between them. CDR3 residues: CASSVTGEARNEQFF. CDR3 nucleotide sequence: TGTGCCAGCAGCGTAACGGGAGAAGCGCGCAATGAGCAGTTCTTC.

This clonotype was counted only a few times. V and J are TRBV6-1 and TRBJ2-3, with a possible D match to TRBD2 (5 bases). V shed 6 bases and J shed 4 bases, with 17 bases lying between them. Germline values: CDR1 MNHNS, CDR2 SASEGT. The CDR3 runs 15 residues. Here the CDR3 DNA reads TGTGCCAGCAGGTTCGGACTGGGAGATGCAGATACGCAGTATTTT. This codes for CASRFGLGDADTQYF.

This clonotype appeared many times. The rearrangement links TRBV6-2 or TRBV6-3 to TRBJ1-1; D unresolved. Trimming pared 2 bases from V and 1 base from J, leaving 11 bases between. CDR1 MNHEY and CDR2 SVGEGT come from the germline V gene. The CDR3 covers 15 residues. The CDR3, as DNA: TGTGCCAGCAGTTACATCGGGGAAGGGAACACTGAAGCTTTCTTT. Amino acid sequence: CASSYIGEGNTEAFF.

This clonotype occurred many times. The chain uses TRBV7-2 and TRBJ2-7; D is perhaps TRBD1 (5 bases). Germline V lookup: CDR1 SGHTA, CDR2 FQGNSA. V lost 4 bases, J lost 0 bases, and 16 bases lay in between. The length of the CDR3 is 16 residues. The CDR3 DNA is TGTGCCAGCAGCTCGCGGACAAGGACAAACTCCTACGAGCAGTACTTC. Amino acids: CASSSRTRTNSYEQYF.

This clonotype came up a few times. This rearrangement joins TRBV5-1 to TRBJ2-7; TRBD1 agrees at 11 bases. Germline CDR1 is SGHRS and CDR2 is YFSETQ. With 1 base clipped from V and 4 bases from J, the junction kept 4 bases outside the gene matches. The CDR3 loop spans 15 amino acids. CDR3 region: CASSLRDRGGYEQYF. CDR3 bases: TGCGCCAGCAGCTTGCGGGACAGGGGGGGGTACGAGCAGTACTTC.

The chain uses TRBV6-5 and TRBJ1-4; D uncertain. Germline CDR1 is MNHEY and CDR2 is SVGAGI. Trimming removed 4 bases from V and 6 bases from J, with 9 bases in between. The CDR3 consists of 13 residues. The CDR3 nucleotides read TGTGCCAGCAGTTCCGACACCTATGAAAAACTGTTTTTT. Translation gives CASSSDTYEKLFF.

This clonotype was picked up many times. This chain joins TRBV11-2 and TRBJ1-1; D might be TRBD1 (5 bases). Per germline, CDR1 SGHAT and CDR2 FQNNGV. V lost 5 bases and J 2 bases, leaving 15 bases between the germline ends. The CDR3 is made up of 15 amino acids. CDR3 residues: CASSHPLRDNTEAFF. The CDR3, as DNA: TGTGCCAGCAGCCACCCCCTCAGGGACAACACTGAAGCTTTCTTT.

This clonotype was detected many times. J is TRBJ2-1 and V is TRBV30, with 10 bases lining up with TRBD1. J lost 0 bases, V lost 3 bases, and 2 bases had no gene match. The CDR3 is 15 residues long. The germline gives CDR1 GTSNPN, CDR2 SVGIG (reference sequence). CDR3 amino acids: CAWRRTGGSYNEQFF. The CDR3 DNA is TGTGCCTGGAGGAGGACAGGGGGCTCCTACAATGAGCAGTTCTTC.

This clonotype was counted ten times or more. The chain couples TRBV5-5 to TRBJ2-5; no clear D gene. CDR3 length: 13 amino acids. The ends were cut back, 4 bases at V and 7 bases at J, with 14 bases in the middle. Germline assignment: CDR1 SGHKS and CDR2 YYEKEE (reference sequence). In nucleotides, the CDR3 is TGTGCCAGCAGCCAGTGGAGTGTCCGGACCCAGTACTTC. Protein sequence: CASSQWSVRTQYF.

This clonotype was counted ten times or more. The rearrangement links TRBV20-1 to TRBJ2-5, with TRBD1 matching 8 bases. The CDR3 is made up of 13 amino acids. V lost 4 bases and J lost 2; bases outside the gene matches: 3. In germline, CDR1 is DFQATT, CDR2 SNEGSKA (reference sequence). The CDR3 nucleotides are TGCAGTGCTATCGGGACAGGTCAAGAGACCCAGTACTTC. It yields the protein CSAIGTGQETQYF.

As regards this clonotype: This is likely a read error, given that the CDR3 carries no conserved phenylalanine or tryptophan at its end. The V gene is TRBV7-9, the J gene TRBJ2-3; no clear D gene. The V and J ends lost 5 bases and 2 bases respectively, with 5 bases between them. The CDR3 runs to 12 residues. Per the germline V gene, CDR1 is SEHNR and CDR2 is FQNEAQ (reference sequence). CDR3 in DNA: TGTGCCAGCAGCCCCAACACAGATACGCAGTATCTT. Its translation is CASSPNTDTQYL.

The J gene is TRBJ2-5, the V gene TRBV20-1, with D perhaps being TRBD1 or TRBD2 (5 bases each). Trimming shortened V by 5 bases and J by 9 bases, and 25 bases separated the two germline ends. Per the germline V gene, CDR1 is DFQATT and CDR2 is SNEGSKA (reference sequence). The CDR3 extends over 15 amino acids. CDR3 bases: TGCAGTGCTGTGACCTCAAGAGGGGATCCTAGGTCCCAGTACTTC. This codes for CSAVTSRGDPRSQYF.

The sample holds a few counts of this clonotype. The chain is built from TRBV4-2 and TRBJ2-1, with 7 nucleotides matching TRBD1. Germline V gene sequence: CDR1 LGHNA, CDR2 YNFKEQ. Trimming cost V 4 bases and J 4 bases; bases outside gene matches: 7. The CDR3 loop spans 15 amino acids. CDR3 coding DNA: TGTGCCAGCAGCCTGTGGGGGACAGTTTACAATGAGCAGTTCTTC. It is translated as CASSLWGTVYNEQFF.

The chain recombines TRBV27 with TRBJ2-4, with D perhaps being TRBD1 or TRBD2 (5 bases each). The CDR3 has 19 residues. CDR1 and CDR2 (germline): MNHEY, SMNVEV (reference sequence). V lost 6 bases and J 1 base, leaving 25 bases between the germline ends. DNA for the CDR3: TGTGCCAGCAGGCAATTATGGGACCCCAGGGTAGGGGCCAAAAACATTCAGTACTTC. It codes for CASRQLWDPRVGAKNIQYF.

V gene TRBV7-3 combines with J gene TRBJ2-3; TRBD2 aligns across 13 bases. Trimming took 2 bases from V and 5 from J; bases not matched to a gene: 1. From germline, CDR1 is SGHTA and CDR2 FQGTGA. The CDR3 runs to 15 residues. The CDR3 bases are TGTGCCAGCAGCTTAGGACTAGCGGGAGTAGATACGCAGTATTTT. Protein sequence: CASSLGLAGVDTQYF. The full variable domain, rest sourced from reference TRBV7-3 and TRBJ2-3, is GAGVSQTPSNKVTEKGKYVELRCDPISGHTALYWYRQSLGQGPEFLIYFQGTGAADDSGLPNDRFFAVRPEGSVSTLKIQRTERGDSAVYLCASSLGLAGVDTQYFGPGTRLTVL.

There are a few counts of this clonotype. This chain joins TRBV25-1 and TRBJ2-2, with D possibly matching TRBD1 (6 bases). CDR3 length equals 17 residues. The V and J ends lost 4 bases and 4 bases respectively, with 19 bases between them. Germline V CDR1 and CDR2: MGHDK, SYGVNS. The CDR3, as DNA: TGTGCCAGCAGTGCCCGTCAGGGGAAAGAGAGCACCGGGGAGCTGTTTTTT. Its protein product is CASSARQGKESTGELFF.

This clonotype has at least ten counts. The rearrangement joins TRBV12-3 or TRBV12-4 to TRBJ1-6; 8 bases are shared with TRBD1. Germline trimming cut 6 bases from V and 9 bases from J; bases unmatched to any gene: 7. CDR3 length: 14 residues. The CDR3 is CASRTGEGISPLHF. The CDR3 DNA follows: TGTGCCAGCAGGACAGGGGAAGGTATTTCACCCCTCCACTTT.

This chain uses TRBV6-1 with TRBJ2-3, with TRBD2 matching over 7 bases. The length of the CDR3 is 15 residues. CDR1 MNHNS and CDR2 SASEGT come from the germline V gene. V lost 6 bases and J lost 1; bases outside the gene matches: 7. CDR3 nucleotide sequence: TGTGCCAGCAGGGAGGGAGGGCCGGGCACAGATACGCAGTATTTT. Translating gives CASREGGPGTDTQYF.

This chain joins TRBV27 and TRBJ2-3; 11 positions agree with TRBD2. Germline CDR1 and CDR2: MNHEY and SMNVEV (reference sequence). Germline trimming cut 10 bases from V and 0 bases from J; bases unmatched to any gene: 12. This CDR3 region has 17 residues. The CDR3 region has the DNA TGTGCCACCGGGGTAGCGGGAGGGTTACCTAGCACAGATACGCAGTATTTT. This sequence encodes CATGVAGGLPSTDTQYF.